These 20 T cell receptor beta chains came from one sample sequenced in a study of OX40 agonist ivuxolimab in advanced cancers. Profiled with immunoSEQ multiplex PCR; TCRdb holds only in-frame clones, not every one. The table lists almost 15,000 clones, around 80% of them singletons. The starting material was CD4+ or CD8+ T cells sorted from blood, obtained in a trial of the OX40 agonist ivuxolimab. The receptors come from an adult with an advanced solid tumor such as melanoma, head and neck, liver or kidney cancer.

The chain uses TRBV4-3 and TRBJ2-2; 12 bases agree with TRBD1. V dropped 3 bases and J dropped 10; count of bases not matched to a gene: 15. The germline CDR1 and CDR2 sequences are LGHNA and YSLEER. CDR3 length: 18 amino acids. The CDR3, as DNA: TGCGCCAGCAGCCACCTCAGGGACAGGGGGCAAGGAGGATCGGAGCTGTTTTTT. It is translated as CASSHLRDRGQGGSELFF.

This clone was recorded a few times. The rearrangement links TRBV10-3 to TRBJ1-1; D may be TRBD1 (5 bases). Germline CDR1 is ENHRY and CDR2 is SYGVKD. The V end was cut by 8 bases, the J end by 6 bases, with 10 bases between. The CDR3 consists of 11 residues. The CDR3 protein is CAIGGASEAFF. Written as DNA, the CDR3 is TGTGCCATCGGCGGGGCCTCTGAAGCTTTCTTT.

The chain joins TRBV19 to TRBJ2-5; D is perhaps TRBD2 (5 bases). Matching the DNA end better, TRBJ2-7 makes the J call doubtful. The length of the CDR3 is 13 residues. Germline V CDR1 and CDR2: LNHDA, SQIVND (reference sequence). The CDR3 sequence: CASSLGSSYEQYF. The CDR3 nucleotides read TGTGCCAGTTCGTTGGGGAGCTCCTACGAGCAGTACTTC.

For the CDR3, the DNA is TGTGCCAGCAGTCGTCTACAGGGACCCGGGGAGCTGTTTTTT. It specifies CASSRLQGPGELFF. The chain couples TRBV7-2 to TRBJ2-2; TRBD1 is a possible D gene (6 bases). Deletions cut 6 bases from V and 6 bases from J, with 14 bases between. The CDR3 is made up of 14 amino acids. Per germline, CDR1 SGHTA and CDR2 FQGNSA.

This chain joins TRBV29-1 and TRBJ2-3; TRBD2 matches 10 bases. Losses at the gene ends were 8 bases for V and 5 bases for J; bases not matched to a gene: 10. The CDR3 covers 14 residues. Germline V gene sequence: CDR1 SQVTM, CDR2 ANQGSEA. CDR3 nucleotide sequence: TGCAGCACCGAAGAGCGGGGGGGCCAAGATACGCAGTATTTT. Amino acids: CSTEERGGQDTQYF.

V and J are TRBV11-2 and TRBJ2-2; 10 nucleotides line up with TRBD1. This CDR3 is built from 18 residues. V gave up 4 bases and J gave up 6 bases; unmatched junction bases: 14. Germline V lookup: CDR1 SGHAT, CDR2 FQNNGV. The CDR3 protein is CASSSLPGQGMDAGELFF. The CDR3 nucleotides read TGTGCCAGCAGCTCCCTACCGGGACAGGGGATGGATGCCGGGGAGCTGTTTTTT.

This sequence joins TRBV7-6 and TRBJ2-3; D remains unclear. CDR1 is SGHVS and CDR2 is FNYEAQ in the germline V gene. V was pared by 1 base and J by 2 bases, with 4 bases between. This CDR3 has 13 amino acids. CDR3 sequence reads: CASSLDFTDTQYF. CDR3 bases: TGTGCCAGCAGCTTAGACTTCACAGATACGCAGTATTTT.

The chain recombines TRBV4-1 with TRBJ2-5; D unclear. This CDR3 is built from 16 residues. Trimming took 2 bases from V and 0 from J, leaving 13 bases between them. Germline V gives CDR1 MGHRA, CDR2 YSYEKL. CDR3 loop: CASSQLSARYQETQYF. DNA of the CDR3: TGCGCCAGCAGCCAACTGTCGGCGCGGTACCAAGAGACCCAGTACTTC.

The chain combines TRBV7-6 with TRBJ2-4; D not resolved. The CDR3 contains 16 residues. Germline V gene lookup returns CDR1 SGHVS and CDR2 FNYEAQ. V was cut by 1 base and J by 1 base, with 11 bases left in between. CDR3 bases: TGTGCCAGCAGCTTAGGAGACGGCCTGGCCAAAAACATTCAGTACTTC. This encodes CASSLGDGLAKNIQYF.

The chain recombines TRBV11-2 with TRBJ2-7, with a weak D call TRBD1 (5 bases). There are 15 residues in the CDR3. V was pared by 6 bases and J by 3 bases, with 18 bases between. Per germline, CDR1 SGHAT and CDR2 FQNNGV. CDR3 in amino acids: CASSPFQGVVYEQYF. The CDR3 bases are TGTGCCAGCAGTCCCTTCCAGGGTGTAGTCTACGAGCAGTACTTC.

J is TRBJ1-1 and V is TRBV5-5; D is unresolved. CDR1 and CDR2 from the germline V gene are SGHKS and YYEKEE (reference sequence). The CDR3 is 10 residues long. V lost 4 bases to trimming and J lost 6 bases, with 4 bases between them. The CDR3 loop is CASSISEAFF. CDR3 sequence (DNA): TGTGCCAGCAGCATATCTGAAGCTTTCTTT.

This clone came up once. CDR3 nucleotides: TGTGCCAGCTTTCCGGGACATACCAGCACAGATACGCAGTATTTT. The encoded protein is CASFPGHTSTDTQYF. The V and J genes are TRBV18 and TRBJ2-3, with D tentatively TRBD1 (6 bases). With 7 bases removed from V and 0 bases from J, the gap between germline ends came to 14 bases. The V gene's germline CDR1 is KGHSH and CDR2 LQKENI. The CDR3 is made up of 15 amino acids.

The chain links TRBV5-1 to TRBJ2-5; 10 positions agree with TRBD2. In germline, CDR1 is SGHRS, CDR2 YFSETQ. The CDR3 has 18 residues. The J segment lost 1 base and the V segment lost 0 bases, leaving 9 bases of the junction unmatched. CDR3 in DNA: TGCGCCAGCAGCTTGGGACTAGCGGGTTGGGGGTCCCAAGAGACCCAGTACTTC. Its translation is CASSLGLAGWGSQETQYF. The entire variable domain, with the rest obtained from reference TRBV5-1 and TRBJ2-5, is as follows: KAGVTQTPRYLIKTRGQQVTLSCSPISGHRSVSWYQQTPGQGLQFLFEYFSETQRNKGNFPGRFSGRQFSNSRSEMNVSTLELGDSALYLCASSLGLAGWGSQETQYFGPGTRLLVL.

This clone appeared once. The chain uses TRBV9 and TRBJ2-5, with 7 bases lining up with TRBD1. V gave up 4 bases and J gave up 4 bases; unmatched junction bases: 10. The CDR3 covers 15 residues. CDR1 is SGDLS, CDR2 YYNGEE, per germline. The CDR3 bases are TGTGCCAGCAGCCCGGGGACAGCTTTTTTAGAGACCCAGTACTTC. Translated: CASSPGTAFLETQYF.

The rearrangement links TRBV27 to TRBJ2-7; D not certain. V dropped 0 bases and J dropped 5 bases, with 8 bases sitting between them. From germline, CDR1 is MNHEY and CDR2 SMNVEV (reference sequence). The CDR3 consists of 13 residues. CDR3 loop: CASSLSARNEQYF. In DNA form, the CDR3 reads TGTGCCAGCAGTTTATCCGCAAGGAACGAGCAGTACTTC.

The chain carries TRBV27 and TRBJ2-5, with 10 positions matching TRBD1. Matching the DNA end better, TRBJ2-7 makes the J call doubtful. The CDR3 sequence is 16 residues long. CDR1 is MNHEY and CDR2 is SMNVEV in the germline V gene (reference sequence). CDR3 bases: TGTGCCAGCAGTTTATTGTTGACAGGGGGCGTACTCGAGCAGTACTTC. It is translated as CASSLLLTGGVLEQYF.

This clone was recorded only once. V usage is TRBV6-5 and J usage is TRBJ1-2; D is uncertain. The CDR3 has 14 amino acids. Trimming removed 4 bases from V and 3 bases from J, with 12 bases in between. Germline values: CDR1 MNHEY, CDR2 SVGAGI. The CDR3 protein is CASSSLFLDYGYTF. CDR3 bases: TGTGCCAGCAGTTCACTTTTCTTGGACTATGGCTACACCTTC.

This chain joins TRBV19 and TRBJ2-1; possibly TRBD1 for D (6 bases). Trimming shortened V by 1 base and J by 2 bases, and 6 bases separated the two germline ends. CDR1 is LNHDA, CDR2 SQIVND, per germline (reference sequence). CDR3 length equals 14 residues. The CDR3 coding sequence is TGTGCCAGTAGTATAGGGACAGCCTACAATGAGCAGTTCTTC. Translation gives CASSIGTAYNEQFF.

This clone occurred a few times. The chain couples TRBV14 to TRBJ1-2; D is undetermined. CDR3 length equals 13 residues. With 3 bases removed from V and 3 bases from J, the gap between germline ends came to 8 bases. Germline CDR1 is SGHDN and CDR2 is FVKESK. The CDR3 coding sequence is TGTGCCAGCAGCCACCCAGTGGACTATGGCTACACCTTC. This sequence encodes CASSHPVDYGYTF.

The rearrangement links TRBV12-1 to TRBJ2-3; TRBD2 is the table's D call, not checked against the DNA. TRBV12-1 represents a pseudogene. This CDR3 is 19 amino acids long. CDR3 residues: CASSAGTSGGPYPTDTQYF. In nucleotides, the CDR3 is TGTGCCAGCAGCGCCGGGACTAGCGGGGGTCCCTACCCCACAGATACGCAGTATTTT.